The 10 T cell receptor beta chains reported below all come from one sample, sequenced in a study of blood T cell repertoires in COVID-19. Data came from immunoSEQ multiplex PCR; TCRdb stores just in-frame clones and leaves some out. Counted here are tens of thousands of clones, around 86% occurring once; the ten biggest clones make up 25% to 30%. Material: peripheral blood. These receptors originate from a man aged 45-65 years with active or convalescent COVID-19.

The rearrangement uses TRBV7-2 and TRBJ1-6; D unresolved. With 5 bases removed from V and 8 bases from J, the gap between germline ends came to 16 bases. The V gene's germline CDR1 is SGHTA and CDR2 FQGNSA. The CDR3 runs 15 residues. CDR3 sequence (DNA): TGTGCCAGCAGCCCCGCCGCGTATGAGGATTCACCCCTCCACTTT. Encoded protein: CASSPAAYEDSPLHF. Based on the CDR3 plus reference TRBV7-2 and TRBJ1-6, the full variable domain is GAGVSQSPSNKVTEKGKDVELRCDPISGHTALYWYRQSLGQGLEFLIYFQGNSAPDKSGLPSDRFSAERTGGSVSTLTIQRTQQEDSAVYLCASSPAAYEDSPLHFGNGTRLTVT.

The chain carries TRBV10-3 and TRBJ2-7, with 8 bases fitting TRBD1. Germline-derived CDR1 and CDR2 are ENHRY and SYGVKD. This CDR3 spans 15 amino acids. V was pared by 0 bases and J by 2 bases, with 3 bases of the junction left unmatched. CDR3 DNA: TGTGCCATCAGTGAGTCGCAGGGGGCGGCCTACGAGCAGTACTTC. This sequence encodes CAISESQGAAYEQYF.

This rearrangement joins TRBV6-1 to TRBJ1-2; 7 bases are a match to TRBD1. Germline assignment: CDR1 MNHNS and CDR2 SASEGT. This CDR3 has 15 residues. V was clipped by 5 bases and J by 4 bases; unmatched bases: 10. This CDR3 reads CASSSKGGDSYGYTF. The DNA for the CDR3 is TGTGCCAGCAGTTCAAAAGGGGGCGACTCCTATGGCTACACCTTC.

The chain links TRBV10-3 to TRBJ2-3; 8 nucleotides line up with TRBD1. With 8 bases clipped from V and 3 bases from J, the junction kept 10 bases outside the gene matches. This CDR3 spans 15 amino acids. CDR1 is ENHRY and CDR2 is SYGVKD in the germline V gene. CDR3 nucleotides: TGTGCCATCGGAAGAGACAGGGGCGGGACAGATACGCAGTATTTT. This codes for CAIGRDRGGTDTQYF.

The chain joins TRBV3-1 (or the pseudogene TRBV3-2) to TRBJ2-5, with D perhaps matching TRBD2 (5 bases). In germline, CDR1 is LGHDT, CDR2 YNNKEL (reference sequence). V dropped 4 bases and J dropped 1 base, with 10 bases sitting between them. This CDR3 region has 14 residues. The chain's CDR3 is CASSPRRAQETQYF. The CDR3 nucleotides read TGTGCCAGCAGCCCGCGGCGGGCCCAAGAGACCCAGTACTTC.

This rearrangement joins TRBV5-4 to TRBJ2-7; D unclear. Germline V gives CDR1 SGHNT, CDR2 YYREEE (reference sequence). The CDR3 extends over 17 amino acids. The germline V and J ends were trimmed by 3 bases and 7 bases, with 26 bases remaining between them. CDR3 in amino acids: CASSSPLPGTTYGEQYF. In DNA form, the CDR3 reads TGTGCCAGCAGCTCCCCCCTTCCGGGTACCACCTATGGTGAGCAGTACTTC.

The CDR3 is CASSPKDPGTGDTDTQYF. The CDR3 region has the DNA TGTGCCAGCAGCCCCAAGGATCCCGGGACAGGGGACACAGATACGCAGTATTTT. This chain connects TRBV21-1 to TRBJ2-3; the D call in the table, TRBD1, was not verified against the DNA. TRBV21-1 has pseudogene status. The CDR3 is 18 amino acids.

The chain has TRBV5-1 and TRBJ1-4; D is perhaps TRBD1 (6 bases). CDR1 SGHRS and CDR2 YFSETQ come from the germline V gene. This CDR3 is built from 14 residues. The V end was cut by 2 bases, the J end by 7 bases, with 12 bases between. CDR3 residues: CASSFRGGGEKLFF. In nucleotides, the CDR3 is TGCGCCAGCAGCTTCAGGGGCGGGGGTGAAAAACTGTTTTTT.

The chain uses TRBV27 and TRBJ2-4; D is possibly TRBD1 (5 bases). Trimming cost V 5 bases and J 3 bases, with 11 bases left between them. CDR3 length equals 14 residues. Germline V CDR1 and CDR2: MNHEY, SMNVEV (reference sequence). The CDR3 DNA is TGTGCCAGCAGTGGGCAGGGTTACAAAAACATTCAGTACTTC. Protein sequence: CASSGQGYKNIQYF.

V gene TRBV30 combines with J gene TRBJ1-3; 8 bases are a match to TRBD1. Germline-derived CDR1 and CDR2 are GTSNPN and SVGIG (reference sequence). This CDR3 has 14 amino acids. V lost 2 bases, J lost 3 bases, and 3 bases stayed unmatched. CDR3 residues: CAWSSGGFGNTIYF. The CDR3 DNA follows: TGTGCCTGGAGTTCAGGGGGCTTTGGAAACACCATATATTTT.